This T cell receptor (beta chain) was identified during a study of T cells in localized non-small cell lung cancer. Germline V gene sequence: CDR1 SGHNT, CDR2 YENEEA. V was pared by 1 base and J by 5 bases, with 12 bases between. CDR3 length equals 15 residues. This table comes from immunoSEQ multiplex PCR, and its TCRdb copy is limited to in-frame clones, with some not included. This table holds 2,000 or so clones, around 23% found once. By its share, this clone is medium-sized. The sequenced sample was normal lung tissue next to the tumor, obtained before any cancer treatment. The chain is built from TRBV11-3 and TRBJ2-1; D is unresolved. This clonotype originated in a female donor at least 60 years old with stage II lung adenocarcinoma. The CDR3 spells CASSLGQVMDNEQFF. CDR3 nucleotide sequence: TGTGCCAGCAGCTTAGGGCAGGTGATGGACAATGAGCAGTTCTTC.